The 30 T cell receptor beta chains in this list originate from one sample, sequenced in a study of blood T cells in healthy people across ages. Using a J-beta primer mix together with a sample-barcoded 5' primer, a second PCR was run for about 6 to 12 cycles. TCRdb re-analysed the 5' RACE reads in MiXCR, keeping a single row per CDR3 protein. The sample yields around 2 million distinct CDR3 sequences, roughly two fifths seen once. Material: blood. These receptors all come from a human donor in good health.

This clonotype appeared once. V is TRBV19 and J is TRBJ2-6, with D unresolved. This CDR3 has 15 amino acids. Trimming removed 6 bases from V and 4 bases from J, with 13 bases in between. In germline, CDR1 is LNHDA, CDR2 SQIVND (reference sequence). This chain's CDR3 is CASRIPQAGANVLTF. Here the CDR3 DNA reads TGTGCCAGTAGGATCCCTCAAGCGGGGGCCAACGTCCTGACTTTC.

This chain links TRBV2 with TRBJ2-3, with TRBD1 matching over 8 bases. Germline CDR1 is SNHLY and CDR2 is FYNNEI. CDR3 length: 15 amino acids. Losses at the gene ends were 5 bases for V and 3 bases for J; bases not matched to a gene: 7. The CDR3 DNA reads TGTGCCAGCAGTAGGGGACAGGCGAATACAGATACGCAGTATTTT. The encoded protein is CASSRGQANTDTQYF.

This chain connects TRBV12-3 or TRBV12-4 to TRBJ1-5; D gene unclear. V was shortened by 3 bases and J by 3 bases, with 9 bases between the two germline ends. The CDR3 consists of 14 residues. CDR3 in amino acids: CASSFVSPNQPQHF. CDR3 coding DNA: TGTGCCAGCAGTTTTGTTAGCCCCAATCAGCCCCAGCATTTT.

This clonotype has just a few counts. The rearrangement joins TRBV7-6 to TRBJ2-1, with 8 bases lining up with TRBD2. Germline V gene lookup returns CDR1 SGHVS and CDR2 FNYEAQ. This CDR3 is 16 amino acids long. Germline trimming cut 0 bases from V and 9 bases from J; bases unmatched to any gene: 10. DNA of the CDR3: TGTGCCAGCAGCTTAGCTATAGGGCGGGGGGAAGGTGAGCAGTTCTTC. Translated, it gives CASSLAIGRGEGEQFF.

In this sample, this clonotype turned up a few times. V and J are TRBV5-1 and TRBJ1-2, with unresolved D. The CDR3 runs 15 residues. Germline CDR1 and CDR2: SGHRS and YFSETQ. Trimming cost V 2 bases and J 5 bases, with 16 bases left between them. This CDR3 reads CASSLARGLGYGYTF. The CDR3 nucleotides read TGCGCCAGCAGCTTAGCTCGCGGTCTAGGGTATGGCTACACCTTC.

The CDR3 reads CATSRADRSQETQYF. CDR3 coding DNA: TGTGCCACCAGTCGTGCGGACAGAAGCCAAGAGACCCAGTACTTC. The chain combines TRBV24-1 with TRBJ2-5; D perhaps matches TRBD1 (6 bases). Germline V gene sequence: CDR1 KGHDR, CDR2 SFDVKD. With 6 bases removed from V and 1 base from J, the gap between germline ends came to 14 bases. The CDR3 consists of 15 residues.

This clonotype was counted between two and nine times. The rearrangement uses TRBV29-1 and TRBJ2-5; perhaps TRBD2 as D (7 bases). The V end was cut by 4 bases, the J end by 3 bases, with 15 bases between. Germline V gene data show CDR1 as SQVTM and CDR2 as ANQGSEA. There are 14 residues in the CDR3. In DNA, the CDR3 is TGCAGCGTTGTCCCTAGGGGGGGCAAAGAGACCCAGTACTTC. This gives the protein CSVVPRGGKETQYF.

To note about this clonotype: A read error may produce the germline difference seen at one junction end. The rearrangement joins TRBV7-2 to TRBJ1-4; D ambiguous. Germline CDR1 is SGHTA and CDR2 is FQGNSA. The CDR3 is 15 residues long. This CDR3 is CASSLGGRDHEKPFF. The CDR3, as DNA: TGTGCCAGCAGCTTAGGTGGGAGAGACCATGAAAAACCGTTTTTT.

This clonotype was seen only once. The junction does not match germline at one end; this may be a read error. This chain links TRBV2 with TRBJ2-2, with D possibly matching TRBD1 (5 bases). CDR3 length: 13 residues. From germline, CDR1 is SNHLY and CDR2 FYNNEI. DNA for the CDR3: TGTGCTAGCAGTGTAGACAGCACCGGGGAGCTGTTTTTT. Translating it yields CASSVDSTGELFF.

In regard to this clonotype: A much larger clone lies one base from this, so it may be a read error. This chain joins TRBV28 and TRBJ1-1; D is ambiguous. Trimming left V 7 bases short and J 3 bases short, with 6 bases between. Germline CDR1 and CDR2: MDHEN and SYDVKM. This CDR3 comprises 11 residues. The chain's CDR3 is CASTLDTEAFF. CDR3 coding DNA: TGTGCCAGCACCCTGGACACTGAAGCTTTCTTT.

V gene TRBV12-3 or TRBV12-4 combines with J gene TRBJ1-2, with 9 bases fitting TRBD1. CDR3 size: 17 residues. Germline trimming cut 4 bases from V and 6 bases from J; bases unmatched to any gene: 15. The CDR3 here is CASSSSSGTGMGNGYTF. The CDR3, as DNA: TGTGCCAGCAGTTCATCGTCCGGGACAGGGATGGGAAATGGCTACACCTTC.

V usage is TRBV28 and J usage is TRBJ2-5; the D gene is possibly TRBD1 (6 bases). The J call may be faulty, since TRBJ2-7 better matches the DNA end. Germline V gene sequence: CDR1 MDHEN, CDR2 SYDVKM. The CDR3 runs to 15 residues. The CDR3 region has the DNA TGTGCCAGCACCGCTCCGGGACACTCAAGGAACGAGCAGTACTTC. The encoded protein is CASTAPGHSRNEQYF.

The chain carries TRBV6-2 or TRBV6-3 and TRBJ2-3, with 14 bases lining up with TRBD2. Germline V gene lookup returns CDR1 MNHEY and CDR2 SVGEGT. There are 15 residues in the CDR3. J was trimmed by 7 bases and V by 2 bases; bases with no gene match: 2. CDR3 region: CASSYGTSGGYTQYF. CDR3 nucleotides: TGTGCCAGCAGTTACGGGACTAGCGGGGGTTATACGCAGTATTTT.

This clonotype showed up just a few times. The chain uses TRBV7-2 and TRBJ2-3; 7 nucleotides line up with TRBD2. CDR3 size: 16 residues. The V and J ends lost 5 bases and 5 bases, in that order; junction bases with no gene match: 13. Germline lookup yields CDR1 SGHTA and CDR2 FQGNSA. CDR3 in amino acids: CASSETPGLPEDTQYF. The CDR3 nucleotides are TGTGCCAGCAGCGAAACTCCGGGACTACCTGAAGATACGCAGTATTTT.

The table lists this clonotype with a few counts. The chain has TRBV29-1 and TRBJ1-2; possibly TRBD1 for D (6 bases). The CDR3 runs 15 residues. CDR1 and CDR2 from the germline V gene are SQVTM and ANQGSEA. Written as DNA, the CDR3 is TGCAGTGCACATCCCTCGGACAGCGGGAGCTATGGCTACACCTTC. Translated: CSAHPSDSGSYGYTF.

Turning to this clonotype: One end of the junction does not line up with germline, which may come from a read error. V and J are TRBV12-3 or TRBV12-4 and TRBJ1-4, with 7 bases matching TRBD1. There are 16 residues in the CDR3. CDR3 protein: CASSFGTAHANEKRFF. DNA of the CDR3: TGTGCCAGCAGTTTCGGGACAGCCCATGCTAATGAAAAACGGTTTTTT.

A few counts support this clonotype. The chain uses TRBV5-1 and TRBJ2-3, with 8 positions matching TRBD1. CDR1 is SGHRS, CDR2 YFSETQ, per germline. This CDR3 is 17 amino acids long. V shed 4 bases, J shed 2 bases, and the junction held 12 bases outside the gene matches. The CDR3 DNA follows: TGCGCCAGCAGCCCCTACCCCGGGACAGGCCCCACAGATACGCAGTATTTT. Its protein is CASSPYPGTGPTDTQYF.

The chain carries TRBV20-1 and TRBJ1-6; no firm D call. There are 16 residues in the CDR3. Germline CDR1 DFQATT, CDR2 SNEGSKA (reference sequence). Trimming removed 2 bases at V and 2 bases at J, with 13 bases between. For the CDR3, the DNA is TGCAGTGCTAGAATGGGGTTAGTCCCCTATAATTCACCCCTCCACTTT. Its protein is CSARMGLVPYNSPLHF.

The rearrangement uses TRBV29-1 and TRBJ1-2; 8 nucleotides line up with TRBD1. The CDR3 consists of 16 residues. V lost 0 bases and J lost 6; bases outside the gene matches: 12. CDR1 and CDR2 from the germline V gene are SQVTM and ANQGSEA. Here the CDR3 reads CSVEDYKGTGKDGYTF. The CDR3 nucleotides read TGCAGCGTTGAAGATTATAAGGGGACAGGCAAAGATGGCTACACCTTC.

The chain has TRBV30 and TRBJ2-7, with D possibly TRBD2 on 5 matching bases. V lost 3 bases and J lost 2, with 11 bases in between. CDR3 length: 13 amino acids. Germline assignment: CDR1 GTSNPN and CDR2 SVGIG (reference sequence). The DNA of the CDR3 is TGTGCCTGGAGATTCCCCGGGGCCTACGAGCAGTACTTC. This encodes CAWRFPGAYEQYF.

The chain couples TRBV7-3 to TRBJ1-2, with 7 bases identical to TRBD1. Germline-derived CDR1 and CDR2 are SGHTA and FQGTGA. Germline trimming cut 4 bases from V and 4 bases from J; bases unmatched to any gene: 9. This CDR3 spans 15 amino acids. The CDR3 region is CASSSGTGQLYGYTF. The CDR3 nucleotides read TGTGCCAGCAGCTCAGGGACGGGACAGCTCTATGGCTACACCTTC.

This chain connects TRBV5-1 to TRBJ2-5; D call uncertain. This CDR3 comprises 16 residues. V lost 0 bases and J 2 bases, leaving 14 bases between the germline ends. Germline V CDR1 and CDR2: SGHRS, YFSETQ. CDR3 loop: CASSLVFSRPQETQYF. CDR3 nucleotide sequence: TGCGCCAGCAGCTTGGTATTCTCCAGGCCACAAGAGACCCAGTACTTC. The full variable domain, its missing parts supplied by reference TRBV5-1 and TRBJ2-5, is KAGVTQTPRYLIKTRGQQVTLSCSPISGHRSVSWYQQTPGQGLQFLFEYFSETQRNKGNFPGRFSGRQFSNSRSEMNVSTLELGDSALYLCASSLVFSRPQETQYFGPGTRLLVL.

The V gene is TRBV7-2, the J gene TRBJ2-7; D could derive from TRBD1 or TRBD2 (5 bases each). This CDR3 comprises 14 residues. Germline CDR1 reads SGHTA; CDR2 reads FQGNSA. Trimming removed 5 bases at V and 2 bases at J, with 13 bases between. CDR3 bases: TGTGCCAGCAGCCCTCGGGACCCTACCTACGAGCAGTACTTC. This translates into CASSPRDPTYEQYF.

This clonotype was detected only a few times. CDR3 sequence: CASSLGSGTHYNEQFF. The CDR3 DNA is TGTGCCAGCAGCTTAGGGTCCGGGACACACTACAATGAGCAGTTCTTC. The genes are TRBV11-3 and TRBJ2-1; D possibly corresponds to TRBD1 (6 bases). There are 16 residues in the CDR3. Germline loops: CDR1 SGHNT, CDR2 YENEEA. Trimming removed 1 base from V and 3 bases from J, with 13 bases in between. Full variable domain (rest looked up from reference TRBV11-3 and TRBJ2-1): EAGVVQSPRYKIIEKKQPVAFWCNPISGHNTLYWYLQNLGQGPELLIRYENEEAVDDSQLPKDRFSAERLKGVDSTLKIQPAELGDSAVYLCASSLGSGTHYNEQFFGPGTRLTVL.

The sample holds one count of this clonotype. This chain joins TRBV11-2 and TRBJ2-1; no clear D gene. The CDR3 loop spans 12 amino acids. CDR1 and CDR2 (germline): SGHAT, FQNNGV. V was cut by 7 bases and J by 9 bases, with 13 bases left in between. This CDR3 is CASTFGIGEQFF. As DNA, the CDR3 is TGTGCCAGCACCTTTGGTATCGGTGAGCAGTTCTTC.

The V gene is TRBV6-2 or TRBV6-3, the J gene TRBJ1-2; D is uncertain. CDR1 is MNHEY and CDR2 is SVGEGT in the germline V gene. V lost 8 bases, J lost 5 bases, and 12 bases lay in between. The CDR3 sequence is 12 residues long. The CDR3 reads CASVGGSYGYTF. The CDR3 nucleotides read TGTGCCAGCGTGGGAGGTTCTTATGGCTACACCTTC.

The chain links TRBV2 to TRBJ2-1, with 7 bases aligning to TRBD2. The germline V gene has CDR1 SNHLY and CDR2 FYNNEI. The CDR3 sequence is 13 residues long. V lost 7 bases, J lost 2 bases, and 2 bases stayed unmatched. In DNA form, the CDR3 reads TGTGCCAGCACCGGGACTACCTACAATGAGCAGTTCTTC. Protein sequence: CASTGTTYNEQFF.

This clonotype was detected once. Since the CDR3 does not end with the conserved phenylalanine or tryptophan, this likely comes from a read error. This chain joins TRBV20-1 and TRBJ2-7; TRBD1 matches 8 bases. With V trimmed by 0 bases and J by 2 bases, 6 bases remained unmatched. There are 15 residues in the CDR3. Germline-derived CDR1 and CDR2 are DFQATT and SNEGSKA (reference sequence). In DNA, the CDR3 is TGCAGTGCTAGAGATCCCGGACAGGGACCCTACGAGCAGTACTGC. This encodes CSARDPGQGPYEQYC.

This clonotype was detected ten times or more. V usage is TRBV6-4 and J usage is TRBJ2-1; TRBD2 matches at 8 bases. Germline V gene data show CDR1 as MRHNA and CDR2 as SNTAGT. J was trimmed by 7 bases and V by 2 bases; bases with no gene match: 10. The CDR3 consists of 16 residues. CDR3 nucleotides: TGTGCCAGCAGTGACGATAGCGGGGCCGGTGGGAATGAGCAGTTCTTC. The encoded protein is CASSDDSGAGGNEQFF.

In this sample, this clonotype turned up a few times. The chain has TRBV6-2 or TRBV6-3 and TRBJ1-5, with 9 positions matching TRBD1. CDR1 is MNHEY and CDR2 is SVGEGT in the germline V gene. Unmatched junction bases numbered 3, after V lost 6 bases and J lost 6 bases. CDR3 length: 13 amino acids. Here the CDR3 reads CASRPGQGQPQHF. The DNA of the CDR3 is TGTGCCAGCAGACCGGGACAGGGTCAGCCCCAGCATTTT.